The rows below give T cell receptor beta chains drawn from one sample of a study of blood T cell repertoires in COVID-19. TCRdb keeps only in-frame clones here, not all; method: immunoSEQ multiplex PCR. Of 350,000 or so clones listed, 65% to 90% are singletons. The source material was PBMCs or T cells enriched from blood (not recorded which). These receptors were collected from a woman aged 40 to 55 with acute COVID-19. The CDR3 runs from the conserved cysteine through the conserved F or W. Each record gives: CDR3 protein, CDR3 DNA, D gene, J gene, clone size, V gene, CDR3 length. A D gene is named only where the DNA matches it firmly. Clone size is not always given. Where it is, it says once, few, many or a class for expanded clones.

CSASPGDTQYF	TGCAGTGCTAGTCCTGGCGATACGCAGTATTTT	.	TRBJ2-3	.	TRBV20-1	11
CASSELRNTNGNTIYF	TGTGCCAGCAGTGAGTTAAGAAACACAAACGGAAACACCATATATTTT	.	TRBJ1-3	.	TRBV2	16
CASSLVPVNTEAFF	TGCGCCAGCAGCTTGGTTCCCGTAAACACTGAAGCTTTCTTT	.	TRBJ1-1	.	TRBV5-1	14
CASSPGTGTDTQYF	TGTGCCAGCAGTCCAGGGACAGGGACAGATACGCAGTATTTT	TRBD1	TRBJ2-3	few	TRBV7-3	14
CASKFTPQETQYF	TGCGCCAGCAAGTTCACTCCCCAAGAGACCCAGTACTTC	.	TRBJ2-5	.	TRBV5-1	13
CASIPGFPLYEQYF	TGTGCCAGCATCCCCGGGTTTCCCCTCTACGAGCAGTACTTC	.	TRBJ2-7	.	TRBV6-2/TRBV6-3	14
CASGAGLNTEAFF	TGTGCCAGCGGCGCAGGGCTGAACACTGAAGCTTTCTTT	.	TRBJ1-1	.	TRBV6-5	13
CAGKTGPNTGELFF	TGTGCCGGCAAGACAGGTCCGAACACCGGGGAGCTGTTTTTT	.	TRBJ2-2	.	TRBV19	14
CASSLSPGLPGQYF	TGTGCCAGCAGCTTGTCCCCGGGACTCCCGGGCCAGTACTTC	.	TRBJ2-5	.	TRBV5-6	14
CASSPGTGDYEQYF	TGTGCCAGCAGCCCCGGGACAGGGGACTACGAGCAGTACTTC	TRBD1	TRBJ2-7	.	TRBV7-8	14
CASSLNRILRGTDTQYF	TGCGCCAGCAGCTTGAATAGGATCCTCCGGGGCACAGATACGCAGTATTTT	.	TRBJ2-3	once	TRBV5-1	17
CASSYSRGANYGYTF	TGTGCCAGCAGTTACTCCCGGGGAGCTAACTATGGCTACACCTTC	.	TRBJ1-2	.	TRBV6-5	15
CASSATGYNEQFF	TGTGCCAGCAGTGCAACAGGGTACAATGAGCAGTTCTTC	.	TRBJ2-1	.	TRBV12-3/TRBV12-4	13
CASSRPGTSGYNEQFF	TGTGCCAGCAGCCGCCCCGGGACTAGCGGGTACAATGAGCAGTTCTTC	TRBD2	TRBJ2-1	medium-sized	TRBV3-1/TRBV3-2	16
CASKGAGSDTQYF	TGTGCCAGCAAGGGGGCAGGGTCAGATACGCAGTATTTT	TRBD1	TRBJ2-3	.	TRBV9	13